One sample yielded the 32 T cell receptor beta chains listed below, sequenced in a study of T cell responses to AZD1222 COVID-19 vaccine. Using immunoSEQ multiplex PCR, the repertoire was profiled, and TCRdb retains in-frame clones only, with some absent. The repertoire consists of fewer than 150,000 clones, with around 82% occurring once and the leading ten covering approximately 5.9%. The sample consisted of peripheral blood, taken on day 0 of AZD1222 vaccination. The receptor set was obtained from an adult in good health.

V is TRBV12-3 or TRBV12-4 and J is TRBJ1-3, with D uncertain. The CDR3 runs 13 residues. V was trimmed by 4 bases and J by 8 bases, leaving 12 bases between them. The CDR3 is CASSSDTQYTIYF. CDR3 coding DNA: TGTGCCAGCAGTTCCGACACACAATACACCATATATTTT.

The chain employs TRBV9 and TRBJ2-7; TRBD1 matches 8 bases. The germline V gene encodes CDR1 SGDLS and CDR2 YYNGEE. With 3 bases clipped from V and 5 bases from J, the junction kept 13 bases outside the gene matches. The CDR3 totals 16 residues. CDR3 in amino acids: CASSAGTGPGVHEQYF. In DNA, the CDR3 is TGTGCCAGCAGCGCCGGGACAGGCCCTGGAGTGCACGAGCAGTACTTC.

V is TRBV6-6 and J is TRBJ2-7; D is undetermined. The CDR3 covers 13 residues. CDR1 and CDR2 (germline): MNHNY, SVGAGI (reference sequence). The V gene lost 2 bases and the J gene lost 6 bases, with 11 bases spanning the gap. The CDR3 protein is CASSYGQAAEQYF. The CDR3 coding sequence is TGTGCCAGCAGTTACGGGCAGGCGGCCGAGCAGTACTTC.

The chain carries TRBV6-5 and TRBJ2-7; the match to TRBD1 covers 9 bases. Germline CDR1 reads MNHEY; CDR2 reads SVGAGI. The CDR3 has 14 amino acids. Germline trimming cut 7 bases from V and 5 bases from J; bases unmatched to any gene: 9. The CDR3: CASKSGTGIHEQYF. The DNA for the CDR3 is TGTGCCAGCAAATCCGGGACAGGGATACACGAGCAGTACTTC.

CDR3 amino acids: CATSRESGIRELFF. CDR3 DNA sequence: TGTGCCACCAGCAGAGAATCAGGAATTCGGGAACTGTTTTTT. The gene calls are TRBV15 and TRBJ1-4; D gene unclear. Germline V gene sequence: CDR1 LNHNV, CDR2 YYDKDF (reference sequence). This CDR3 is 14 amino acids long. Trimming removed 0 bases at V and 12 bases at J, with 14 bases between.

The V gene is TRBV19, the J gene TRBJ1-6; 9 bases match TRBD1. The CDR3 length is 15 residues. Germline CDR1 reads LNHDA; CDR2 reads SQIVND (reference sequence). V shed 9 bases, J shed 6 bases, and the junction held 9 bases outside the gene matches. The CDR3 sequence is CASTPGTGINSPLHF. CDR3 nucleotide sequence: TGTGCCAGCACCCCCGGGACAGGGATTAATTCACCCCTCCACTTT.

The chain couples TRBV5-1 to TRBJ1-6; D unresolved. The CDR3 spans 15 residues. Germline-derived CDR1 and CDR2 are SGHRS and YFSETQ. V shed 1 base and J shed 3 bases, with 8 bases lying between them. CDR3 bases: TGCGCCAGCAGCTTGTCGGCGGACTATAATTCACCCCTCCACTTT. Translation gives CASSLSADYNSPLHF.

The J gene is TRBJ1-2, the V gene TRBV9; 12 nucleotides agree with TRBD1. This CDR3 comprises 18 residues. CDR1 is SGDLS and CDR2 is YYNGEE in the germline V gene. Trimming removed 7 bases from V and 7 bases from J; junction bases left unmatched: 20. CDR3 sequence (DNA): TGTGCCAGCGGCCCACCTCACAGGGACAGGGGGCTGTGGAGTGGCTACACCTTC. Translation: CASGPPHRDRGLWSGYTF.

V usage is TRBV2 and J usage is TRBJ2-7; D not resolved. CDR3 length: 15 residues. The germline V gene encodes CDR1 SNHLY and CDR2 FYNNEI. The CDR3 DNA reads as TGTGCCAGCAGTCCAAGGGCCGGTCCTACGAGCAGTACTTTAGTC. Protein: CASSPRAGPTSSTLV.

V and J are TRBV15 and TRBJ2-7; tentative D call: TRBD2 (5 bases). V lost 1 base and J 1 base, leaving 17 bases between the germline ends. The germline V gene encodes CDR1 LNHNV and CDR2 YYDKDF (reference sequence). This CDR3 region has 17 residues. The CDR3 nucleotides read TGTGCCACCAGCAGAGTCGGACGACTATCAAAGTCCTACGAGCAGTACTTC. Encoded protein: CATSRVGRLSKSYEQYF.

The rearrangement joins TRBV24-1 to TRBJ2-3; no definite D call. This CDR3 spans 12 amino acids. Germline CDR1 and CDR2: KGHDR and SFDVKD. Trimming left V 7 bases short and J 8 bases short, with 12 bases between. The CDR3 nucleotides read TGTGCCACCAGCCTTACATGGGGTACGCAGTATTTT. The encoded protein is CATSLTWGTQYF.

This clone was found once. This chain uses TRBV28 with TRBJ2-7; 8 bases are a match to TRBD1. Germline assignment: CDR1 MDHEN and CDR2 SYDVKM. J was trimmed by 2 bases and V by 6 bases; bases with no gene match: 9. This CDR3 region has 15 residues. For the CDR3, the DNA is TGTGCCAGCAGATCAGGGGGCGAAAGGACCTACGAGCAGTACTTC. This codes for CASRSGGERTYEQYF.

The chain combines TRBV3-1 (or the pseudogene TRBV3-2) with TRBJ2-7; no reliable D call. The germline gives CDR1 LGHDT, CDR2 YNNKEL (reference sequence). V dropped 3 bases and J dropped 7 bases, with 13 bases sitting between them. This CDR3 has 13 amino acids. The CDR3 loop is CASSHTNREEQYF. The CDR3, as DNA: TGTGCCAGCAGCCACACTAACCGAGAAGAGCAGTACTTC.

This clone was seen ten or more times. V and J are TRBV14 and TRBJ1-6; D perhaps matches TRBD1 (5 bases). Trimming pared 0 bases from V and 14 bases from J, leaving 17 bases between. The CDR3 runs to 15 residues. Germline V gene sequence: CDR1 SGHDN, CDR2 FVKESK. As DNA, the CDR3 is TGTGCCAGCAGCCAAGAACAATTTGGGGCCGGAACCCTCCACTTT. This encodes CASSQEQFGAGTLHF.

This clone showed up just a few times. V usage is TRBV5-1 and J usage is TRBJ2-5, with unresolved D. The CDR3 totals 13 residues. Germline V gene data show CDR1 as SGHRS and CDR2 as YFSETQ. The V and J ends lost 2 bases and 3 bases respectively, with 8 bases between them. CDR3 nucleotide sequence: TGCGCCAGCAGCTTTAGCTCTAAAGAGACCCAGTACTTC. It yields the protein CASSFSSKETQYF.

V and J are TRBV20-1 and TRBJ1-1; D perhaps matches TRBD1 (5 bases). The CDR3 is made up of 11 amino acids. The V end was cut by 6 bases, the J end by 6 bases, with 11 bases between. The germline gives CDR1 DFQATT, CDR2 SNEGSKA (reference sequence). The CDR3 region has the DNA TGCAGTGCGGGGGAGAATGCTGAAGCTTTCTTT. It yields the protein CSAGENAEAFF.

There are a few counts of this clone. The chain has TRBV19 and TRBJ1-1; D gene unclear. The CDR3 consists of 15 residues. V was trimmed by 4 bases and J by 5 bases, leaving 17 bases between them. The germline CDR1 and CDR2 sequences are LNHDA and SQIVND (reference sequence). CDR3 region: CASSTDHSAETEAFF. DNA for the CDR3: TGTGCCAGTAGTACAGACCACTCTGCGGAAACTGAAGCTTTCTTT.

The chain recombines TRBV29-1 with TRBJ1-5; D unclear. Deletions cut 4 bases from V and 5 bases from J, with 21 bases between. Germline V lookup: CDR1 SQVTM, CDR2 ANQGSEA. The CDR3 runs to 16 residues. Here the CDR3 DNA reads TGCAGCGTTGTAGTAGGAGGCAATTTGAGGGATCAGCCCCAGCATTTT. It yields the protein CSVVVGGNLRDQPQHF.

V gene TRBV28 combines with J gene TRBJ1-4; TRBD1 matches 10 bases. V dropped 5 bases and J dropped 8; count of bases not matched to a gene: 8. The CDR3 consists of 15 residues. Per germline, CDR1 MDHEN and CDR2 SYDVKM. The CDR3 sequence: CASSPETGGREKLFF. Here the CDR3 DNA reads TGTGCCAGCAGTCCCGAGACAGGGGGCAGAGAAAAACTGTTTTTT.

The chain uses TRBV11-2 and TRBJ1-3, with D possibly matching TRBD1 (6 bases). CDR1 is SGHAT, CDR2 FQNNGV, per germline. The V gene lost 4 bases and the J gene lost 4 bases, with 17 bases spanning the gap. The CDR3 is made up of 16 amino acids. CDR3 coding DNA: TGTGCCAGCAGCTCCCCCATCCCAGGGGCAGGAAACACCATATATTTT. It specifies CASSSPIPGAGNTIYF. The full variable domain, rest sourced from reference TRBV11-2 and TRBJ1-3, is EAGVAQSPRYKIIEKRQSVAFWCNPISGHATLYWYQQILGQGPKLLIQFQNNGVVDDSQLPKDRFSAERLKGVDSTLKIQPAKLEDSAVYLCASSSPIPGAGNTIYFGEGSWLTVV.

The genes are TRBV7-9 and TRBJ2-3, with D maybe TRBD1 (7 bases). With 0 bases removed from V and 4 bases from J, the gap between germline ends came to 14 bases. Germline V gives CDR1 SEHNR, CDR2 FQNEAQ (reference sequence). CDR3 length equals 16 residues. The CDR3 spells CASSLAGVRGADTQYF. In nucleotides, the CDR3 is TGTGCCAGCAGCTTAGCGGGAGTCAGGGGGGCAGATACGCAGTATTTT.

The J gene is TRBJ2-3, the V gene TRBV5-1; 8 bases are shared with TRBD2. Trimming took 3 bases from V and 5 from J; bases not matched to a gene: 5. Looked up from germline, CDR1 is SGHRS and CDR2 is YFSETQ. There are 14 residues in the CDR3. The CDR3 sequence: CASSSGGGRDTQYF. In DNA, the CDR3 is TGCGCCAGCAGCTCGGGGGGGGGCCGAGATACGCAGTATTTT.

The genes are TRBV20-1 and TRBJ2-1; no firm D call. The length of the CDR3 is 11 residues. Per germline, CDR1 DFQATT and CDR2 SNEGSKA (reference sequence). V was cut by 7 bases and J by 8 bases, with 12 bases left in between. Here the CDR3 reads CSVTGPDEQFF. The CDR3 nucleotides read TGCAGTGTGACGGGTCCGGATGAGCAGTTCTTC.

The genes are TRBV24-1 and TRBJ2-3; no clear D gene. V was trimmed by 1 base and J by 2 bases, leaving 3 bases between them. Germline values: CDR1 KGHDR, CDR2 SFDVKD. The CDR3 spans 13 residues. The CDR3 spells CATSDFYTDTQYF. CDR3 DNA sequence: TGTGCCACCAGTGATTTCTACACAGATACGCAGTATTTT.

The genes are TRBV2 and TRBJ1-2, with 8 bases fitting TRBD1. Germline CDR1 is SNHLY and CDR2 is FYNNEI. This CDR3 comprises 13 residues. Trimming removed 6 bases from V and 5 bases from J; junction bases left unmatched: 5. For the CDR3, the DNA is TGTGCCAGCAGGGTGACAGGGGAATATGGCTACACCTTC. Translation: CASRVTGEYGYTF.

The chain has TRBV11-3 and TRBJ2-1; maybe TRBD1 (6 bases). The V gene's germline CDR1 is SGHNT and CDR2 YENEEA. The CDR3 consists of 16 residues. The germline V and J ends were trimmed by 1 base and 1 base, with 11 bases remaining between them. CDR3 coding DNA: TGTGCCAGCAGCTTAGGGTCAGGGGTGTCCTACAATGAGCAGTTCTTC. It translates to CASSLGSGVSYNEQFF.

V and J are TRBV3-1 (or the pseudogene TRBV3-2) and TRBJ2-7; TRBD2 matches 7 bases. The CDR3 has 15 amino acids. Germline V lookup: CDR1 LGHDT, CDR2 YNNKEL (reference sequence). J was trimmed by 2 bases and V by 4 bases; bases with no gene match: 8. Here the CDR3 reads CASSRRSSGTYEQYF. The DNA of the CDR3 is TGTGCCAGCAGCCGACGGTCTAGCGGTACCTACGAGCAGTACTTC.

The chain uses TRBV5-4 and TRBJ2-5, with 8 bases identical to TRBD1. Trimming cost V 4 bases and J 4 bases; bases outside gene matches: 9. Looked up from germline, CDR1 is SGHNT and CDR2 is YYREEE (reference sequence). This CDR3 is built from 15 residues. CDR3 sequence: CASSAGQGRAETQYF. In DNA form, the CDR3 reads TGTGCCAGCAGCGCTGGACAGGGACGGGCAGAGACCCAGTACTTC.

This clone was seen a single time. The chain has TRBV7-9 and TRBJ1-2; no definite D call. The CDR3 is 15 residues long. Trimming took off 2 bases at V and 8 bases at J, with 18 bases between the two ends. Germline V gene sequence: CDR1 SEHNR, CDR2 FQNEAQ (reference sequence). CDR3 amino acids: CASSLFGPTMKGYTF. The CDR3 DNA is TGTGCCAGCAGCTTATTTGGCCCAACAATGAAAGGCTACACCTTC.

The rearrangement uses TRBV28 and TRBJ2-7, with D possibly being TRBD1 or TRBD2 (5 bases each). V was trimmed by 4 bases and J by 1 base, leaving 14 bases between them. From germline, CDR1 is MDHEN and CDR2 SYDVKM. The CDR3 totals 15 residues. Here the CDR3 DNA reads TGTGCCAGCAGTTCTATCGGGACCTCATCCTACGAGCAGTACTTC. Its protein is CASSSIGTSSYEQYF.

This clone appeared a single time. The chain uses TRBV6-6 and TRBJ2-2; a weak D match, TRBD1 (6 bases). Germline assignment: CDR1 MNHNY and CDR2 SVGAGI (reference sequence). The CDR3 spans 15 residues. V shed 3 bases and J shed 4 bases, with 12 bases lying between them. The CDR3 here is CASSYPLGGTGELFF. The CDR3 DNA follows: TGTGCCAGCAGTTATCCACTAGGGGGCACCGGGGAGCTGTTTTTT.

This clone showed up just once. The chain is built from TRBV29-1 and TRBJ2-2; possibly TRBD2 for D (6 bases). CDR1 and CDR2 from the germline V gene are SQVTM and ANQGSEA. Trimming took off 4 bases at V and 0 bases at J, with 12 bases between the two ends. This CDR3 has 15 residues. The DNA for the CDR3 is TGCAGCGTTGTTGGCGGGGCTACGAACACCGGGGAGCTGTTTTTT. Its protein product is CSVVGGATNTGELFF.